This record covers a single TCR beta chain. This table comes from immunoSEQ multiplex PCR, and its TCRdb copy is limited to in-frame clones, with some not included. The data hold tens of thousands of clones, with roughly 83% observed a single time. This entry belongs to a study of early stage breast cancer tumors. The overall study: ER+/PR+/HER2- status applied to about 80% of the 16 invasive breast tumors.

The length of the CDR3 is 12 residues. V lost 7 bases and J 0 bases, leaving 10 bases between the germline ends. The germline V gene has CDR1 GTSNPN and CDR2 SVGIG (reference sequence). The TCR sequence derives from a person aged 45-65 years with breast cancer. The chain combines TRBV30 with TRBJ2-7, with D unclear. Input material: blood. In nucleotides, the CDR3 is TGTGCCTTTGGGTCCAGCTCCTACGAGCAGTACTTC. The encoded protein is CAFGSSSYEQYF.